The clone carrying this T cell receptor beta chain is classed as medium-sized. The target antigen is unknown. Original processing methods: Clinicopathological groups supplied CDR3 differences that were used to build a distant-metastasis classifier for papillary thyroid cancer. TCRdb reprocessed the PCR reads using MiXCR. TCRdb's processing, not the study's, gives the V and J calls here. Altogether tens of thousands of clones are present, around 30% being singletons, with the ten largest covering roughly a tenth. The sample comes from a study of metastatic and nonmetastatic thyroid tumors. Across the study: It was across blood and tumor or nodule tissue from malignant and benign thyroid patients that repertoires were compared.

This CDR3 region has 14 residues. Germline values: CDR1 MNHEY, CDR2 SMNVEV (reference sequence). The V end was cut by 3 bases, the J end by 6 bases, with 12 bases between. Patients were all untreated before their thyroid surgery. General study results and limits: Malignant tumors reportedly showed significantly higher TCR beta diversity than benign nodules in both blood and tumor.

The sample comprised blood. The clonotype was recovered from a male donor with papillary thyroid cancer or a benign thyroid nodule (not recorded which). Some clones in this sample may be carry-over from other donors' samples. The rearrangement joins TRBV27 to TRBJ1-5; no firm D call. DNA of the CDR3: TGTGCCAGCAGTTTGCAGGCTGAGCGTCAGCCCCAGCATTTT. Amino acids: CASSLQAERQPQHF.